This T cell receptor (beta chain) was captured in a study of blood T cell repertoires in COVID-19. As for the study in general: The United States, Italy and Spain provided the acute and convalescent COVID-19 samples. PBMCs, B-cell-depleted T cells, or T cells provided the cDNA or gDNA that made up the material.

Source study methods: It was from reference gene primer amplification that nucleated cell counts were estimated. The method was immunoSEQ multiplex PCR; TCRdb's version includes in-frame clones alone and lacks a portion of them. V, J and clone size derive from that table, while D and trimming were established from the DNA sequence. The sample lists about 250,000 clones, approximately 90% occurring once. The receptor's source is a man aged 25-45 years with acute or convalescent COVID-19. The sample taken for sequencing was peripheral blood.

The CDR3 protein is CASSLLRQGNMNTEAFF. Here the CDR3 DNA reads TGTGCCAGCAGTTTACTACGACAGGGCAATATGAACACTGAAGCTTTCTTT. This rearrangement joins TRBV27 to TRBJ1-1, with TRBD1 matching 7 bases. Looked up from germline, CDR1 is MNHEY and CDR2 is SMNVEV (reference sequence). The ends lost 2 bases at V and 0 bases at J; junction bases unmatched: 9. There are 17 residues in the CDR3.